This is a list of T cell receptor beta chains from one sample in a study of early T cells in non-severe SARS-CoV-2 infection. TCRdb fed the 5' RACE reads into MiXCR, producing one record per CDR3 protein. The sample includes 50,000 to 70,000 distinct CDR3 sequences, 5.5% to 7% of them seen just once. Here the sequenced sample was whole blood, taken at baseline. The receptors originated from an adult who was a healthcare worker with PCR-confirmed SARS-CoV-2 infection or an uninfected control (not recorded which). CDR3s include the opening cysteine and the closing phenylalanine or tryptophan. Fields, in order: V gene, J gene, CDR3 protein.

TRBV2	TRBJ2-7	CASSQGRGSYEQYF
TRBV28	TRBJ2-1	CASSLTLGSYNEQFF
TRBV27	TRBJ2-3	CASRTRLTSGTDTQYF
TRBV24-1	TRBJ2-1	CATSDGPTSDGNEQFF
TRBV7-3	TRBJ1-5	CASSPGPGGNQPQHF
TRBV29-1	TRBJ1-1	CSSRGGAGDTEAFF
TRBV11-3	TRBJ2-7	CASSLGDHYEQYF
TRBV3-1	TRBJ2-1	CASSQTSGSYNEQFF
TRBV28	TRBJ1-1	CASSSRTAGVNTEAFF
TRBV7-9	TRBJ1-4	CASSHRGGVGFEKLFF
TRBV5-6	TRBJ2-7	CASRRRLAGGKGNEQYF
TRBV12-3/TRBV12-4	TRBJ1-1	CASSQGTRNTEAFF
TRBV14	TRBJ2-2	CASSQGLAGGLWNTGELFF
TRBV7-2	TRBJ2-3	CASSLSGSKVLDTQYF
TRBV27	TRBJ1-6	CASSLFSGSGGDSPLHF
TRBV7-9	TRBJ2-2	CASSPRDRLNTGELFF
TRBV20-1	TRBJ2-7	CSASRSGKVYEQYF
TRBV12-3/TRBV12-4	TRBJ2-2	CASKHGRVNTGELFF
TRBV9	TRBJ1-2	CASSVENSLYGYTF
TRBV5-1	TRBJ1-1	CASSLGGVNTEAFF
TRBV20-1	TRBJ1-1	CSGRDSQNTEAFF
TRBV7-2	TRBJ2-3	CASSLASTSGGRPSTDTQYF
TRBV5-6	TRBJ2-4	CASSLSGTKNIQYF
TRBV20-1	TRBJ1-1	CSARVVRGNTEAFF
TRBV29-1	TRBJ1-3	CSVASHRTDTIYF
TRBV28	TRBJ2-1	CASYRGGVYNEQFF
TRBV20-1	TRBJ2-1	CSASGSDEQFF
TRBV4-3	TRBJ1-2	CASSQNRGPTYGYTF
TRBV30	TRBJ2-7	CAWSNPAGAYEQYF
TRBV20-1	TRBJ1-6	CSASGTLEYSPLHF
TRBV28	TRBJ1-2	CASSLWAGPRGYTF
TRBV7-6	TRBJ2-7	CASSLAVGHGAEQYF
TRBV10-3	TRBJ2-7	CAISGTYEQYF
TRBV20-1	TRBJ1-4	CSATRVRAGLNEKLFF
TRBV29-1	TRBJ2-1	CSVGSYNEQFF
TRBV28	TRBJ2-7	CASSSPAGQTYEQYF
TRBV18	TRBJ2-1	CASSPRTGLGNEQFF
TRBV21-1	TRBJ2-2	CASSSLGGGPAGELFF
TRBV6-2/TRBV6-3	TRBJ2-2	CASSTENTGELFF
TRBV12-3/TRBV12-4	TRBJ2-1	CASSLSRGYSYNEQFF
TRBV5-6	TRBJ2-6	CASSSLTGENSGANVLTF
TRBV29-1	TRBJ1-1	CSVCSMAVNTEAFF
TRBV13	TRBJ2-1	CASSFRGEIHNEQFF
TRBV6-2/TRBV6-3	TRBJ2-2	CASSYGSSGELFF
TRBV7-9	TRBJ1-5	CASSLSISNQPQHF
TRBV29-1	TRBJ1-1	CSVQGRGNTEAFF